This T cell receptor (beta chain) derives from a study of Ad26.COV2.S vaccination and SARS-CoV-2 variants. Overall study results and limits: Comparable non-spike TCR breadth was observed in vaccine and placebo recipients. Analyses of TCR breadth and depth may have underestimated total T cell responses.

Documented treatment: roughly 18 received Ad26.COV2.S at low or high dose, single or two shots; about 5 received placebo; per-sample allocation not given. Sample collection was performed on day 63 after the first vaccine or placebo injection. The table came from immunoSEQ multiplex PCR; TCRdb's copy has only in-frame clones and leaves some out. The sample consists of some 450,000 clones, about 92% of them appearing once. As regards this clone: Its target is unknown. Additional DNA sequences in this sample encode the identical CDR3.

There are 11 residues in the CDR3. Germline-derived CDR1 and CDR2 are MNHEY and SMNVEV (reference sequence). Trimming took 4 bases from V and 3 from J, leaving 4 bases between them. V gene TRBV27 combines with J gene TRBJ2-7; D remains ambiguous. This specimen consisted of peripheral blood, obtained in a trial of Ad26.COV2.S vaccine versus placebo. This receptor was obtained from a person between 18 and 65 years old who received the Ad26.COV2.S COVID-19 vaccine or a placebo. The CDR3: CASSSRYEQYF. The CDR3 coding sequence is TGTGCCAGCAGTTCCCGCTACGAGCAGTACTTC.